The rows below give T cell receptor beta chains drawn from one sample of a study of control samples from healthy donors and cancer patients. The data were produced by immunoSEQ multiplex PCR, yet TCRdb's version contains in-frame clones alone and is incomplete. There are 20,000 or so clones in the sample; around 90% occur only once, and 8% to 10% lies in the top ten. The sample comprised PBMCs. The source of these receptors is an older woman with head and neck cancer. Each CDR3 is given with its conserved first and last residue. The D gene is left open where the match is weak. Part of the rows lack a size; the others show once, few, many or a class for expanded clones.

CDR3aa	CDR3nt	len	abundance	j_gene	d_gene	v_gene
CASSPLRDRAETQYF	TGTGCCAGCAGCCCACTTCGCGACAGGGCGGAGACCCAGTACTTC	15	NA	TRBJ2-5	TRBD1	TRBV7-9
CASSDDSSSTPQHF	TGTGCCAGCAGTGATGACAGTTCTTCGACGCCCCAGCATTTT	14	NA	TRBJ1-5	NA	TRBV6-1
CASSPGSLPYEQYF	TGTGCCAGTAGTCCCGGGTCGCTTCCATACGAGCAGTACTTC	14	NA	TRBJ2-7	NA	TRBV19
CASSIGRGALNTGELFF	TGTGCCAGTAGTATAGGGCGGGGGGCCCTGAACACCGGGGAGCTGTTTTTT	17	once	TRBJ2-2	TRBD2	TRBV19
CASSQERLAGKLHNEQFF	TGTGCCAGCAGCCAAGAAAGGCTAGCGGGGAAACTTCACAATGAGCAGTTCTTC	18	NA	TRBJ2-1	TRBD2	TRBV3-1/TRBV3-2
CASSGPLCEQFF	TGTGCCAGCAGCGGACCCCTCTGTGAGCAGTTCTTC	12	medium-sized	TRBJ2-1	NA	TRBV6-4
CASSWGLYEQYF	TGTGCCAGCAGCTGGGGACTCTACGAGCAGTACTTC	12	NA	TRBJ2-7	NA	TRBV5-8
CASSDRAYEQYF	TGTGCCAGTTCGGACAGGGCCTACGAGCAGTACTTC	12	NA	TRBJ2-7	TRBD1	TRBV27
CASSSGAGVTYNEQFF	TGTGCCAGCAGTTCCGGAGCGGGAGTAACCTACAATGAGCAGTTCTTC	16	NA	TRBJ2-1	TRBD2	TRBV27
CAISSPGTADRYTF	TGTGCCATCAGTTCGCCCGGGACCGCAGATCGCTACACCTTC	14	NA	TRBJ1-2	NA	TRBV10-3
CASSPTTGRGYEQYF	TGTGCCAGCAGCCCTACGACAGGGAGGGGCTACGAGCAGTACTTC	15	NA	TRBJ2-7	NA	TRBV14
CASSFGLGEKLFF	TGTGCCAGCAGTTTCGGGCTGGGGGAAAAACTGTTTTTT	13	NA	TRBJ1-4	NA	TRBV28
CASSPQGGQPQHF	TGTGCCAGCAGTCCCCAGGGTGGGCAGCCCCAGCATTTT	13	once	TRBJ1-5	NA	TRBV6-5
CASIRGNEQFF	TGCGCCAGCATAAGAGGAAATGAGCAGTTCTTC	11	NA	TRBJ2-1	NA	TRBV10-2
CASSERGDSYNEQFF	TGTGCCAGCAGTGAACGGGGGGATTCCTACAATGAGCAGTTCTTC	15	NA	TRBJ2-1	TRBD2	TRBV2
CAISEIRLAGAYEQYF	TGTGCCATCAGTGAGATCCGACTAGCCGGAGCCTACGAGCAGTACTTC	16	NA	TRBJ2-7	TRBD2	TRBV10-3
CASSESGGFVLGNTGELFF	TGCGCCAGCAGTGAGTCGGGTGGATTTGTACTAGGTAACACCGGGGAGCTGTTTTTT	19	NA	TRBJ2-2	NA	TRBV10-2
CASSIEGNQPQHF	TGTGCCAGTAGTATCGAGGGGAATCAGCCCCAGCATTTT	13	NA	TRBJ1-5	NA	TRBV19
CASRSSGTGGTGELFF	TGTGCCAGTAGGTCGTCCGGGACAGGGGGCACCGGGGAGCTGTTTTTT	16	medium-sized	TRBJ2-2	TRBD1	TRBV19
CASRTGGSYNEQFF	TGTGCCAGCAGGACTGGCGGGTCCTACAATGAGCAGTTCTTC	14	NA	TRBJ2-1	NA	TRBV27
CASSVGALGNQPQHF	TGTGCCAGCAGCGTTGGGGCTCTGGGCAATCAGCCCCAGCATTTT	15	once	TRBJ1-5	NA	TRBV5-6
CASRIDSFTEAFF	TGTGCCAGCAGAATCGACAGTTTCACTGAAGCTTTCTTT	13	NA	TRBJ1-1	NA	TRBV2
CATSRDRGPRGANVLTF	TGTGCCACCAGCAGAGATCGGGGACCCCGAGGGGCCAACGTCCTGACTTTC	17	NA	TRBJ2-6	NA	TRBV15
CASHSGQGFMNTEAFF	TGTGCCAGTCATAGCGGACAGGGGTTCATGAACACTGAAGCTTTCTTT	16	NA	TRBJ1-1	TRBD1	TRBV19
CASKAFPSTNTEAFF	TGTGCCAGTAAAGCGTTCCCCTCGACAAACACTGAAGCTTTCTTT	15	NA	TRBJ1-1	NA	TRBV6-5
CASSEGGRDTF	TGTGCCAGCAGTGAAGGGGGGCGCGACACCTTC	11	NA	TRBJ1-2	NA	TRBV2
CAISDNSNYGYTF	TGTGCCATCAGTGACAACAGTAACTATGGCTACACCTTC	13	NA	TRBJ1-2	NA	TRBV10-3
CASSPGLAGDNEQFF	TGTGCCAGCAGCCCGGGACTAGCGGGAGACAATGAGCAGTTCTTC	15	NA	TRBJ2-1	TRBD2	TRBV28
CASSQVTGYPGGYTF	TGCGCCAGCAGCCAAGTCACCGGGTATCCGGGTGGCTACACCTTC	15	NA	TRBJ1-2	NA	TRBV4-1
CASSPAGLGSYEQYF	TGTGCCAGCAGCCCAGCAGGGTTAGGCTCCTACGAGCAGTACTTC	15	NA	TRBJ2-7	NA	TRBV28
CASSDGTGSRGQYF	TGTGCCAGCAGCGACGGGACAGGGAGTCGGGGGCAGTACTTC	14	NA	TRBJ2-7	TRBD1	TRBV27
CASSMDLTPSGNTIYF	TGTGCCAGCAGCATGGATCTGACACCCTCTGGAAACACCATATATTTT	16	NA	TRBJ1-3	NA	TRBV7-9
CASSLMTTTGELFF	TGCGCCAGCAGCTTGATGACAACCACCGGGGAGCTGTTTTTT	14	NA	TRBJ2-2	NA	TRBV5-1
CASGLRAGAYEQYF	TGTGCCAGCGGCCTTCGAGCGGGGGCCTACGAGCAGTACTTC	14	NA	TRBJ2-7	TRBD2	TRBV5-4
CASSPLSQGELFF	TGTGCCAGCAGCCCCCTGTCTCAGGGGGAGCTGTTTTTT	13	few	TRBJ2-2	NA	TRBV7-3
CASSTGTRPYEQYF	TGCGCCAGCAGTACCGGGACTCGACCCTACGAGCAGTACTTC	14	NA	TRBJ2-7	NA	TRBV10-2
CASRQAGGNTEAFF	TGTGCCAGCAGACAGGCCGGGGGGAACACTGAAGCTTTCTTT	14	NA	TRBJ1-1	NA	TRBV2